The 27 T cell receptor beta chains below were found in one sample sequenced in a study of beta chain features in type 1 diabetes. Overall study findings and caveats: Patients with Type 1 diabetes showed moderately but significantly shorter TCRB CDR3s in all four CD4+ subsets.

Their cognate antigens are unknown. Investigators reverse transcribed all isolated RNA, so they sequenced expressed TCRB transcripts. TCRdb's copy holds only in-frame clones and misses some; the assay was immunoSEQ multiplex PCR. The profile shows some 660,000 clones, 11% to 15% of them singletons. Sequencing was carried out using naive CD4+ T cells from blood. These TCRs come from a man aged 18 to 29 with type 1 diabetes.

CDR3 region: CASSLAYTSYEQYF. The CDR3 DNA reads as TGTGCCAGCAGCTTAGCTTACACCTCCTACGAGCAGTACTTC. The chain uses TRBV7-2 and TRBJ2-7; D is ambiguous. CDR3 length: 14 amino acids. V gave up 0 bases and J gave up 0 bases, with 6 bases separating them. Germline lookup yields CDR1 SGHTA and CDR2 FQGNSA.

This clone occurred a few times. The chain links TRBV7-9 to TRBJ2-3, with D hard to call. From germline, CDR1 is SEHNR and CDR2 FQNEAQ (reference sequence). V lost 1 base, J lost 5 bases, and 4 bases lay in between. The CDR3 loop spans 12 amino acids. This CDR3 is CASSLEGDTQYF. The CDR3, as DNA: TGTGCCAGCAGCTTAGAAGGAGATACGCAGTATTTT.

This clone was counted only a few times. V usage is TRBV5-1 and J usage is TRBJ2-5; D is possibly TRBD2 (5 bases). The CDR3 runs to 14 residues. The germline gives CDR1 SGHRS, CDR2 YFSETQ. V was cut by 2 bases and J by 2 bases, with 10 bases left in between. In DNA, the CDR3 is TGCGCCAGCAGCTTTTCCGGGGTTCAAGAGACCCAGTACTTC. Translating it yields CASSFSGVQETQYF.

The rearrangement links TRBV7-6 to TRBJ2-6; the D gene could be TRBD1 or TRBD2 (6 bases each). This CDR3 has 17 residues. CDR1 is SGHVS, CDR2 FNYEAQ, per germline. V shed 0 bases and J shed 2 bases, with 11 bases lying between them. CDR3 nucleotides: TGTGCCAGCAGCTTAGCGGGACGGGGGCCTGGGGCCAACGTCCTGACTTTC. This encodes CASSLAGRGPGANVLTF.

This clone has a handful of counts. This chain joins TRBV5-1 and TRBJ2-5, with 7 positions matching TRBD1. The CDR3 loop spans 14 amino acids. The germline CDR1 and CDR2 sequences are SGHRS and YFSETQ. V trimming: 3 bases; J trimming: 5 bases; junction bases outside the gene matches: 7. The CDR3 DNA reads as TGCGCCAGCAGCTCAACAGGGGACGGGGAGACCCAGTACTTC. This codes for CASSSTGDGETQYF.

This clone was observed a few times. V gene TRBV4-2 combines with J gene TRBJ1-4; TRBD1 is a possible D gene (6 bases). Germline V gives CDR1 LGHNA, CDR2 YNFKEQ. CDR3 length: 17 amino acids. Trimming left V 3 bases short and J 5 bases short, with 19 bases between. CDR3 bases: TGTGCCAGCAGCCAGATTGTGAGGACAGTCGACAATGAAAAACTGTTTTTT. Amino acid sequence: CASSQIVRTVDNEKLFF.

This clone has a handful of counts. The rearrangement links TRBV4-3 to TRBJ2-1; TRBD2 aligns across 7 bases. The CDR3 runs 16 residues. CDR1 is LGHNA, CDR2 YSLEER, per germline. Trimming cost V 2 bases and J 4 bases; bases outside gene matches: 8. CDR3 sequence reads: CASSQRRDYLYNEQFF. The CDR3 DNA sequence: TGCGCCAGCAGCCAACGCCGGGACTATCTATACAATGAGCAGTTCTTC.

This rearrangement joins TRBV4-1 to TRBJ1-3; D uncertain. CDR1 and CDR2 (germline): MGHRA, YSYEKL. The CDR3 is 14 amino acids. Deletions cut 3 bases from V and 2 bases from J, with 8 bases between. CDR3 protein: CASSHPIAGNTIYF. The DNA for the CDR3 is TGCGCCAGCAGCCACCCCATCGCTGGAAACACCATATATTTT.

The sample holds a few counts of this clone. The chain carries TRBV9 and TRBJ1-6; D is ambiguous. The CDR3 is 15 residues long. V lost 3 bases and J lost 10, with 17 bases in between. Per germline, CDR1 SGDLS and CDR2 YYNGEE. CDR3 in amino acids: CASSASGGSSSPLHF. The CDR3 DNA follows: TGTGCCAGCAGCGCGTCCGGAGGGTCCAGCTCACCCCTCCACTTT. The complete variable domain, with remaining parts taken from reference TRBV9 and TRBJ1-6, reads DSGVTQTPKHLITATGQRVTLRCSPRSGDLSVYWYQQSLDQGLQFLIQYYNGEERAKGNILERFSAQQFPDLHSELNLSSLELGDSALYFCASSASGGSSSPLHFGNGTRLTVT.

This clone was seen a few times. The chain uses TRBV5-1 and TRBJ2-7, with D possibly TRBD2 on 5 matching bases. The CDR3 length is 13 residues. Germline CDR1 is SGHRS and CDR2 is YFSETQ. Trimming took off 5 bases at V and 5 bases at J, with 14 bases between the two ends. The CDR3 here is CASRETRAHEQYF. The DNA for the CDR3 is TGCGCCAGCAGGGAAACGAGGGCCCACGAGCAGTACTTC.

This chain uses TRBV11-2 with TRBJ2-3, with TRBD2 identical over 11 bases. Germline V gene sequence: CDR1 SGHAT, CDR2 FQNNGV. This CDR3 has 17 residues. V lost 3 bases and J lost 4; bases outside the gene matches: 9. CDR3 nucleotide sequence: TGTGCCAGCAGCTTTAGGAGTAGCGGGAGGGGGTCAGATACGCAGTATTTT. The encoded protein is CASSFRSSGRGSDTQYF. Together with reference TRBV11-2 and TRBJ2-3, the CDR3 gives the full variable domain: EAGVAQSPRYKIIEKRQSVAFWCNPISGHATLYWYQQILGQGPKLLIQFQNNGVVDDSQLPKDRFSAERLKGVDSTLKIQPAKLEDSAVYLCASSFRSSGRGSDTQYFGPGTRLTVL.

The J gene is TRBJ2-6, the V gene TRBV7-2; D is tentatively TRBD1 or TRBD2 (6 bases each). This CDR3 is 17 amino acids long. Trimming stripped 3 bases from V and 0 bases from J, with 12 bases between. Germline CDR1 reads SGHTA; CDR2 reads FQGNSA. For the CDR3, the DNA is TGTGCCAGCAGCTTGGGGGGCCCTCTCTCTGGGGCCAACGTCCTGACTTTC. Its protein product is CASSLGGPLSGANVLTF.

This clone was observed a few times. The rearrangement joins TRBV7-2 to TRBJ1-2; a weak D match, TRBD1 (5 bases). The CDR3 length is 13 residues. From germline, CDR1 is SGHTA and CDR2 FQGNSA. The ends were cut back, 4 bases at V and 8 bases at J, with 14 bases in the middle. The DNA for the CDR3 is TGTGCCAGCAGCTCAGCCGGGGCGCGGGGCTACACCTTC. It translates to CASSSAGARGYTF. The full variable domain, in which reference TRBV7-2 and TRBJ1-2 provide the parts outside the CDR3, is GAGVSQSPSNKVTEKGKDVELRCDPISGHTALYWYRQSLGQGLEFLIYFQGNSAPDKSGLPSDRFSAERTGGSVSTLTIQRTQQEDSAVYLCASSSAGARGYTFGSGTRLTVV.

This clone has only a few counts. The chain joins TRBV4-3 to TRBJ2-1; weak D call: TRBD2 (5 bases). This CDR3 comprises 14 residues. The germline gives CDR1 LGHNA, CDR2 YSLEER. Trimming removed 1 base at V and 7 bases at J, with 11 bases between. The CDR3 is CASSQAGSVNEQFF. CDR3 nucleotide sequence: TGCGCCAGCAGCCAAGCTGGGAGCGTTAATGAGCAGTTCTTC.

V is TRBV6-5 and J is TRBJ1-2; D uncertain. Per the germline V gene, CDR1 is MNHEY and CDR2 is SVGAGI. Trimming left V 5 bases short and J 7 bases short, with 20 bases between. This CDR3 comprises 15 residues. The CDR3: CASSPTRLRFRGYTF. The CDR3 DNA reads as TGTGCCAGCAGTCCCACTAGACTCAGATTTCGTGGCTACACCTTC.

The chain is built from TRBV15 and TRBJ2-5, with D possibly being TRBD1 (5 bases). This CDR3 region has 15 residues. V was pared by 0 bases and J by 0 bases, with 8 bases between. Germline V lookup: CDR1 LNHNV, CDR2 YYDKDF (reference sequence). The CDR3 DNA is TGTGCCACCAGCAGAGAGGGGCGGAACCAAGAGACCCAGTACTTC. Translation: CATSREGRNQETQYF.

The chain is built from TRBV7-9 and TRBJ1-5; no firm D call. CDR1 SEHNR and CDR2 FQNEAQ come from the germline V gene (reference sequence). CDR3 length equals 14 residues. V lost 4 bases, J lost 3 bases, and 10 bases lay in between. The CDR3 coding sequence is TGTGCCAGCAGCTCAAATGGGGACAATCAGCCCCAGCATTTT. Translated: CASSSNGDNQPQHF.

Notes on this clone: Different DNA sequences within this sample yield the same CDR3. The gene calls are TRBV5-1 and TRBJ2-3; no reliable D call. This CDR3 region has 12 residues. Trimming took off 0 bases at V and 4 bases at J, with 3 bases between the two ends. Germline V lookup: CDR1 SGHRS, CDR2 YFSETQ. This chain's CDR3 is CASSLESDTQYF. In DNA, the CDR3 is TGCGCCAGCAGCTTGGAGTCAGATACGCAGTATTTT. Combining the CDR3 with reference TRBV5-1 and TRBJ2-3 gives the whole variable domain KAGVTQTPRYLIKTRGQQVTLSCSPISGHRSVSWYQQTPGQGLQFLFEYFSETQRNKGNFPGRFSGRQFSNSRSEMNVSTLELGDSALYLCASSLESDTQYFGPGTRLTVL.

The chain combines TRBV9 with TRBJ2-2, with TRBD2 matching 7 bases. This CDR3 contains 15 residues. Germline V gene data show CDR1 as SGDLS and CDR2 as YYNGEE. V gave up 6 bases and J gave up 4 bases; unmatched junction bases: 9. Here the CDR3 reads CASNSGRASTGELFF. CDR3 bases: TGTGCCAGCAACTCAGGGAGGGCGAGCACCGGGGAGCTGTTTTTT. The complete variable domain, with remaining parts taken from reference TRBV9 and TRBJ2-2, reads DSGVTQTPKHLITATGQRVTLRCSPRSGDLSVYWYQQSLDQGLQFLIQYYNGEERAKGNILERFSAQQFPDLHSELNLSSLELGDSALYFCASNSGRASTGELFFGEGSRLTVL.

The chain joins TRBV5-4 to TRBJ1-3, with D maybe TRBD1 (6 bases). Trimming shortened V by 1 base and J by 2 bases, and 13 bases separated the two germline ends. This CDR3 contains 16 residues. Germline assignment: CDR1 SGHNT and CDR2 YYREEE (reference sequence). This CDR3 is CASSLHGAGAGNTIYF. Written as DNA, the CDR3 is TGTGCCAGCAGCTTGCATGGAGCAGGGGCTGGAAACACCATATATTTT.

In this sample, this clone turned up a few times. The chain has TRBV5-1 and TRBJ2-6; D perhaps matches TRBD1 (6 bases). Trimming removed 0 bases from V and 1 base from J, with 8 bases in between. This CDR3 comprises 16 residues. Germline V CDR1 and CDR2: SGHRS, YFSETQ. CDR3 sequence reads: CASSLEGVSGANVLTF. CDR3 DNA: TGCGCCAGCAGCTTGGAGGGGGTTTCTGGGGCCAACGTCCTGACTTTC.

This clone was picked up a small number of times. The chain has TRBV9 and TRBJ2-4; 9 bases are a match to TRBD2. CDR3 length: 17 residues. CDR1 SGDLS and CDR2 YYNGEE come from the germline V gene. The V segment lost 0 bases and the J segment 7 bases; nucleotides outside the gene matches: 11. The CDR3 sequence: CASSVGAGGPRENIQYF. In DNA form, the CDR3 reads TGTGCCAGCAGCGTAGGAGCGGGGGGACCACGGGAGAACATTCAGTACTTC. Full variable domain (outside the CDR3, taken from reference TRBV9 and TRBJ2-4): DSGVTQTPKHLITATGQRVTLRCSPRSGDLSVYWYQQSLDQGLQFLIQYYNGEERAKGNILERFSAQQFPDLHSELNLSSLELGDSALYFCASSVGAGGPRENIQYFGAGTRLSVL.

In this sample, this clone turned up a few times. The chain joins TRBV2 to TRBJ2-3; unclear D gene. The CDR3 is made up of 17 amino acids. Trimming left V 1 base short and J 0 bases short, with 14 bases between. CDR1 SNHLY and CDR2 FYNNEI come from the germline V gene. The CDR3 loop is CASSEVGFGPSTDTQYF. The CDR3 DNA reads TGTGCCAGCAGTGAAGTCGGTTTCGGGCCAAGCACAGATACGCAGTATTTT.

V is TRBV20-1 and J is TRBJ2-7; D gene ambiguous. V lost 4 bases to trimming and J lost 3 bases, with 4 bases between them. This CDR3 has 10 amino acids. From germline, CDR1 is DFQATT and CDR2 SNEGSKA (reference sequence). The chain's CDR3 is CSANNYEQYF. The CDR3 DNA reads as TGCAGTGCTAACAACTACGAGCAGTACTTC.

This sequence joins TRBV7-9 and TRBJ2-3, with 7 bases aligning to TRBD1. The germline CDR1 and CDR2 sequences are SEHNR and FQNEAQ (reference sequence). This CDR3 comprises 15 residues. The trim removed 3 bases at V and 0 bases at J, leaving 3 bases unmatched. The CDR3 loop is CASSFGTASTDTQYF. CDR3 sequence (DNA): TGTGCCAGCAGCTTCGGGACAGCTAGCACAGATACGCAGTATTTT.

The chain links TRBV28 to TRBJ1-3; D gene uncertain. The germline gives CDR1 MDHEN, CDR2 SYDVKM. The length of the CDR3 is 12 residues. With 6 bases removed from V and 5 bases from J, the gap between germline ends came to 8 bases. The CDR3 is CASSPRRNTIYF. Written as DNA, the CDR3 is TGTGCCAGCAGCCCCCGCAGAAACACCATATATTTT.

The V and J genes are TRBV5-8 and TRBJ1-2; D gene unclear. V dropped 1 base and J dropped 4 bases, with 11 bases sitting between them. The CDR3 runs 14 residues. Germline V gene sequence: CDR1 SGHTS, CDR2 YDEGEE. The CDR3 DNA reads TGTGCCAGCAGCTTGTGGGAAGGTGGCTATGGCTACACCTTC. It encodes CASSLWEGGYGYTF. Based on the CDR3 plus reference TRBV5-8 and TRBJ1-2, the full variable domain is EAGVTQSPTHLIKTRGQQATLRCSPISGHTSVYWYQQALGLGLQFLLWYDEGEERNRGNFPPRFSGRQFPNYSSELNVNALELEDSALYLCASSLWEGGYGYTFGSGTRLTVV.